The rows below give T cell receptor beta chains drawn from one sample of a study of T cell changes during pregnancy in multiple sclerosis. Some clones are missing from TCRdb's copy, which holds only in-frame ones; the method was immunoSEQ multiplex PCR. The data hold about 51,000 clones, with 93% observed a single time. The sample consisted of peripheral blood, taken in the second trimester of pregnancy. All receptors come from a female donor with multiple sclerosis, enrolled in a pregnancy study. Each CDR3 is given with its conserved first and last residue. The order of the fields is V gene, clone size, J gene, D gene, CDR3 DNA, CDR3 protein. A D gene is named only where the DNA matches it firmly. A row's size may be missing; if present it is once, few, many or a size class.

TRBV19	once	TRBJ1-3	TRBD1	TGTGCCAGTAGTTCAAGGACAGGGCCCGCCGGAAACACCATATATTTT	CASSSRTGPAGNTIYF
TRBV28	-	TRBJ2-1	TRBD2	TGTGCCAGCAGTTTACCGACTAGCGGGAGGTACAATGAGCAGTTCTTC	CASSLPTSGRYNEQFF
TRBV2	-	TRBJ2-1	-	TGTGCCAGCAGCAGGGTGGGGGGAGAGCAGTTCTTC	CASSRVGGEQFF
TRBV27	-	TRBJ2-2	TRBD2	TGTGCCAGCAGTTTACGAGCGGGAGGCGCCGGGGAGCTGTTTTTT	CASSLRAGGAGELFF
TRBV10-2	few	TRBJ1-1	-	TGCGCCAGCAGTGAGTCAAGCCAGGGCGTTGAAGCTTTCTTT	CASSESSQGVEAFF
TRBV29-1	-	TRBJ2-7	-	TGCAGCGTTCTGACAAGAATCTCCTACGAGCAGTACTTC	CSVLTRISYEQYF
TRBV9	-	TRBJ1-2	TRBD1	TGTGCCAGCAGCCCACAGGGGGCAAGCTATGGCTACACCTTC	CASSPQGASYGYTF
TRBV5-1	-	TRBJ2-5	-	TGCGCCAGCAGCGAGGAAGAGACCCAGTACTTC	CASSEEETQYF
TRBV19	-	TRBJ2-1	TRBD2	TGTGCCAGTAGTAAACCCCTGGATCCTAGCGGGAGTATCGATGAGCAGTTCTTC	CASSKPLDPSGSIDEQFF
TRBV4-3	once	TRBJ2-1	-	TGCGCCAGCAGGCCGACTCAGAGCTCCTACAATGAGCAGTTCTTC	CASRPTQSSYNEQFF
TRBV19	once	TRBJ2-1	-	TGTGCCAGTAGTCCGTTTAGTGGGCAATTCAATGAGCAGTTCTTC	CASSPFSGQFNEQFF
TRBV5-4	-	TRBJ1-1	-	TGTGCCAGCAGCAACACCCTCGAAGCTTTCTTT	CASSNTLEAFF
TRBV28	-	TRBJ2-1	-	TGTGCCAGCAGTGAGAGCGGGTTTGTAAAAAATGAGCAGTTCTTC	CASSESGFVKNEQFF
TRBV19	-	TRBJ2-7	TRBD2	TGTGCCAAGGGGCAGCGGACTAGCGGGAGTTGTCGCTACGAGCAGTACTTC	CAKGQRTSGSCRYEQYF
TRBV10-3	-	TRBJ2-1	-	TGTGCCATCAGTGGCTCTGACCGGGGATCCTACAATGAGCAGTTCTTC	CAISGSDRGSYNEQFF
TRBV6-6	-	TRBJ1-2	TRBD1	TGTGCCAGCAGTACCGGACAGGTATTTGGCTACACCTTC	CASSTGQVFGYTF
TRBV7-7	-	TRBJ2-3	-	TGTGCTAGCAGCTTGGACTCCAGCACAGATACGCAGTATTTT	CASSLDSSTDTQYF
TRBV7-9	-	TRBJ1-3	-	TGTGCCAGCAGCTTAGGTTCGAGGTTTTCCATATATTTT	CASSLGSRFSIYF
TRBV6-5	-	TRBJ1-1	-	TGTGCCAGCAGTTACTCCCGACAGTCGAACACTGAAGCTTTCTTT	CASSYSRQSNTEAFF
TRBV7-2	-	TRBJ2-1	-	TGTGCCAGCAGCTTACTACACAATGAGCAGTTCTTC	CASSLLHNEQFF
TRBV10-3	-	TRBJ2-1	TRBD2	TGTGCCATCAGTGAAGAAGCGGGAGGACTTAATGAGCAGTTCTTC	CAISEEAGGLNEQFF
TRBV4-3	-	TRBJ2-2	-	TGCGCCAGCAGCCTTGGAGACCCGGGGACCGGGGAGCTGTTTTTT	CASSLGDPGTGELFF
TRBV6-5	-	TRBJ1-2	-	TGTGCCAGCAGTTACGGGGCACGATTTTCTAACTATGGCTACACCTTC	CASSYGARFSNYGYTF
TRBV19	few	TRBJ1-5	-	TGTGCCACCCGGCGGGTGGGACACAATCAGCCCCAGCATTTT	CATRRVGHNQPQHF
TRBV5-6	-	TRBJ2-7	-	TGTGCCAGCAGCTTAGGCGGCGGTACCTACGAGCAGTACTTC	CASSLGGGTYEQYF
TRBV5-6	-	TRBJ2-4	-	TGTGCCAGCAGCTTGTACGGTCAAGCCAAAAACATTCAGTACTTC	CASSLYGQAKNIQYF
TRBV28	-	TRBJ1-5	-	TGTGCCACCCGGAACACACAGGGTTTAAGTGTAGATCAGCCCCAGCATTTT	CATRNTQGLSVDQPQHF
TRBV4-3	once	TRBJ1-2	TRBD1	TGCGCCAGCAGCCAAGATGCCGGCACAGGGGGCGCCTATGGCTACACCTTC	CASSQDAGTGGAYGYTF